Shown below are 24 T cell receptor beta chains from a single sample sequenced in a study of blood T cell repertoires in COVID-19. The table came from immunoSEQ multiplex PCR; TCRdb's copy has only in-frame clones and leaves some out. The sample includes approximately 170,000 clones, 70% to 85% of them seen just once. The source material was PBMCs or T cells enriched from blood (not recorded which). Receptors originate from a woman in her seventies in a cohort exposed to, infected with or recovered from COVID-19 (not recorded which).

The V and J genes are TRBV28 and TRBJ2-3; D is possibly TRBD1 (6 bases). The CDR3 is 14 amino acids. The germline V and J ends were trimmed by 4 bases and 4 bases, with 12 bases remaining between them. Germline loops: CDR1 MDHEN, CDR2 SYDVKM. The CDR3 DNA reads TGTGCCAGCAGTTCCATACAGGGAGCAGATACGCAGTATTTT. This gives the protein CASSSIQGADTQYF.

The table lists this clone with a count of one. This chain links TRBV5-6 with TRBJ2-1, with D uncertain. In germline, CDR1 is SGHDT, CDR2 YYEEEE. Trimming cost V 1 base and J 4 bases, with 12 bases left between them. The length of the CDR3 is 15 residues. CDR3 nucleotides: TGTGCCAGCAGCTTGATCTCTAGACTTTACAATGAGCAGTTCTTC. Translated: CASSLISRLYNEQFF.

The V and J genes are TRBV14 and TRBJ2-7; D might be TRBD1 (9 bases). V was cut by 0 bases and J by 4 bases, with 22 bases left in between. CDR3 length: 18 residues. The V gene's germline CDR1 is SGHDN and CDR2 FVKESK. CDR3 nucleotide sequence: TGTGCCAGCAGCCAAGACGGGACAGGGACTAGTAGGTGGTACGAGCAGTACTTC. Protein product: CASSQDGTGTSRWYEQYF.

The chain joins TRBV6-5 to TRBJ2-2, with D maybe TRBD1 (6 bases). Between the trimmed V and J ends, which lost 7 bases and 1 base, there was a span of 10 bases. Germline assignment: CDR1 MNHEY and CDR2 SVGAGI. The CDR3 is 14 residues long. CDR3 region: CASTQGLNTGELFF. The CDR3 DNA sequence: TGTGCCAGCACTCAGGGGCTGAACACCGGGGAGCTGTTTTTT.

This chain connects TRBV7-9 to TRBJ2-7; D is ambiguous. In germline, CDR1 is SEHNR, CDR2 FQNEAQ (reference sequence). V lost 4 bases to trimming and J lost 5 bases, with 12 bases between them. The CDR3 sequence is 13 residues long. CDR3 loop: CASSSSNNHEQYF. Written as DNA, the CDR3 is TGTGCCAGCAGCTCTAGTAACAACCACGAGCAGTACTTC.

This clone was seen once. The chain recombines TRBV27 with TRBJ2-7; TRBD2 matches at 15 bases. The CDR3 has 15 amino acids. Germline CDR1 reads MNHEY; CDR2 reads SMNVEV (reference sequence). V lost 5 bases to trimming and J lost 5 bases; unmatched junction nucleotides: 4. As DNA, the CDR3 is TGTGCCAGCAGTCCCGGGACTAGCGGGAGGCACGAGCAGTACTTC. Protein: CASSPGTSGRHEQYF.

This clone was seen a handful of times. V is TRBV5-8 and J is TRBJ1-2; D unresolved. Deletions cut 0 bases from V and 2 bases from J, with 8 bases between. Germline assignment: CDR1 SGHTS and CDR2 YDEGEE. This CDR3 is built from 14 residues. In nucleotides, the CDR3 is TGTGCCAGCAGCTTGGTAGGAGTGAACTATGGCTACACCTTC. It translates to CASSLVGVNYGYTF. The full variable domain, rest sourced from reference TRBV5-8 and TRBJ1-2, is EAGVTQSPTHLIKTRGQQATLRCSPISGHTSVYWYQQALGLGLQFLLWYDEGEERNRGNFPPRFSGRQFPNYSSELNVNALELEDSALYLCASSLVGVNYGYTFGSGTRLTVV.

Written as DNA, the CDR3 is TGTGCCAGCAGTTATAGTGAGCAGTTCTTC. It is translated as CASSYSEQFF. The chain combines TRBV28 with TRBJ2-1; D unclear. The V end lost 4 bases, the J end lost 9 bases, and 4 bases lay between the germline ends. CDR1 and CDR2 from the germline V gene are MDHEN and SYDVKM. The CDR3 loop spans 10 amino acids. Variable domain in full (rest from reference TRBV28 and TRBJ2-1): DVKVTQSSRYLVKRTGEKVFLECVQDMDHENMFWYRQDPGLGLRLIYFSYDVKMKEKGDIPEGYSVSREKKERFSLILESASTNQTSMYLCASSYSEQFFGPGTRLTVL.

CDR3 residues: CASGSANSYEQYF. In DNA form, the CDR3 reads TGTGCCAGCGGGAGCGCGAACTCCTACGAGCAGTACTTC. The chain employs TRBV28 and TRBJ2-7, with a tentative D call TRBD2 (5 bases). Germline-derived CDR1 and CDR2 are MDHEN and SYDVKM. V dropped 8 bases and J dropped 0 bases, with 11 bases sitting between them. This CDR3 spans 13 amino acids.

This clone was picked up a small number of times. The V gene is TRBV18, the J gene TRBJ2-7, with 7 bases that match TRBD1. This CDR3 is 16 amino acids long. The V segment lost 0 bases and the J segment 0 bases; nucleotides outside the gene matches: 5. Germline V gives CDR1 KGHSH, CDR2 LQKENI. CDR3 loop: CASSPPGRGFSYEQYF. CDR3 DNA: TGTGCCAGCTCACCACCAGGCAGGGGGTTCTCCTACGAGCAGTACTTC.

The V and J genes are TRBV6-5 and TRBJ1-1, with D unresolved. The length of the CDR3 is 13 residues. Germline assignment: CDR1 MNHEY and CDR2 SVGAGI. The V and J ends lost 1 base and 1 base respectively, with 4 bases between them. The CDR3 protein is CASSYFRNTEAFF. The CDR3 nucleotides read TGTGCCAGCAGTTACTTCAGGAACACTGAAGCTTTCTTT.

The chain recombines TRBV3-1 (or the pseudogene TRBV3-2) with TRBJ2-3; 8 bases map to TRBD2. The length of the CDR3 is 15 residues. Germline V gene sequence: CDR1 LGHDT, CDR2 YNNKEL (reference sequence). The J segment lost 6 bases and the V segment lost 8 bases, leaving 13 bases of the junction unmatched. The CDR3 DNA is TGTGCCAGCGGTATGGACGGGAGGGCCCCCGATACGCAGTATTTT. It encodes CASGMDGRAPDTQYF.

Here the CDR3 reads CASSGQGAAGNTIYF. The CDR3 DNA follows: TGTGCCAGCAGTGGGCAGGGGGCCGCTGGAAACACCATATATTTT. The chain combines TRBV28 with TRBJ1-3, with 8 bases matching TRBD1. The CDR3 has 15 amino acids. After removal of 5 bases from V and 2 bases from J, the junction contained 5 bases not matched to a gene. Per the germline V gene, CDR1 is MDHEN and CDR2 is SYDVKM.

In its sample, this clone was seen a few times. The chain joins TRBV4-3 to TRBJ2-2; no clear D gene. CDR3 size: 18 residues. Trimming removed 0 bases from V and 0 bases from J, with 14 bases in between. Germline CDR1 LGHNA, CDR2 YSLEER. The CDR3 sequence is CASSQEYTEISNTGELFF. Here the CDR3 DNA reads TGCGCCAGCAGCCAAGAGTATACAGAGATATCGAACACCGGGGAGCTGTTTTTT.

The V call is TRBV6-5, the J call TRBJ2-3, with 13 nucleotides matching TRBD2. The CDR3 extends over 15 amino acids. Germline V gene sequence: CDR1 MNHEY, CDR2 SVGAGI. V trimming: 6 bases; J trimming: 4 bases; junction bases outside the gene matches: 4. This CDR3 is CASSETSGRSDTQYF. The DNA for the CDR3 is TGTGCCAGCAGCGAGACTAGCGGGAGGTCAGATACGCAGTATTTT.

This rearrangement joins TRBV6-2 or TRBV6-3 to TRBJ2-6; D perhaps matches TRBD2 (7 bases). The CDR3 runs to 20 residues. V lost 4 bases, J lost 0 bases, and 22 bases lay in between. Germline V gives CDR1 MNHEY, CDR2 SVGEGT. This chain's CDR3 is CASSSPGAGHPASGANVLTF. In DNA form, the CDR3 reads TGTGCCAGCAGTTCCCCGGGAGCGGGACACCCGGCCTCTGGGGCCAACGTCCTGACTTTC.

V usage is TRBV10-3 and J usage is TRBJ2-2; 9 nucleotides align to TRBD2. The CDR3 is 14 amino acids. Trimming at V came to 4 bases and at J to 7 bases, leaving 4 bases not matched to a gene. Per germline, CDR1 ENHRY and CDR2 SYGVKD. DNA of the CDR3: TGTGCCATCAGTGTTAGCGGGAGTAACGGGGAGCTGTTTTTT. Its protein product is CAISVSGSNGELFF.

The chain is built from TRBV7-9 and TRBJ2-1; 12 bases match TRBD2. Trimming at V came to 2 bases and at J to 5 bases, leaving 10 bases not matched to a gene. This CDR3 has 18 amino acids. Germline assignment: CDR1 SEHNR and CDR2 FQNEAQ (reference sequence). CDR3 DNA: TGTGCCAGCAGCTTACCATTCAGACTAGCGGGAGTAAACAATGAGCAGTTCTTC. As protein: CASSLPFRLAGVNNEQFF.

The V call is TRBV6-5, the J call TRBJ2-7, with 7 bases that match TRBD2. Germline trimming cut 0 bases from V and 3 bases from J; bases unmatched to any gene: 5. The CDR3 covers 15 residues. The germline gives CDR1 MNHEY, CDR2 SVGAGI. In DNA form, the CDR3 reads TGTGCCAGCAGTTACTCGGCGGGAGTCGGCTACGAGCAGTACTTC. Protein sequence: CASSYSAGVGYEQYF.

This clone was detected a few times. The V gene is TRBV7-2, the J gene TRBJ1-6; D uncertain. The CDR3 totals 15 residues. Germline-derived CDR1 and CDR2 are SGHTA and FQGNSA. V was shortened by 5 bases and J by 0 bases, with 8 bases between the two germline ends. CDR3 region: CASSPRSSYNSPLHF. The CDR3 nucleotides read TGTGCCAGCAGCCCTCGGAGCTCCTATAATTCACCCCTCCACTTT.

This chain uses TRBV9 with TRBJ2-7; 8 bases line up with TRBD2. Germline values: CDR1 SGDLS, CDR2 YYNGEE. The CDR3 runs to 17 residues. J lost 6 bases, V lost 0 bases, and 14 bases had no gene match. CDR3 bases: TGTGCCAGCAGCGTAGTTCCAGCGGGAGCCGGAAGGATCGAGCAGTACTTC. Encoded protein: CASSVVPAGAGRIEQYF.

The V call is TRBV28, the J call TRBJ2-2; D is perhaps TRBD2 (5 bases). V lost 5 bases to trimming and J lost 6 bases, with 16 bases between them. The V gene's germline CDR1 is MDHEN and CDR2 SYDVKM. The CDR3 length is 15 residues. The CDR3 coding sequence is TGTGCCAGCAGTCCACCAACCGCCGGGGCCGGGGAGCTGTTTTTT. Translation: CASSPPTAGAGELFF.

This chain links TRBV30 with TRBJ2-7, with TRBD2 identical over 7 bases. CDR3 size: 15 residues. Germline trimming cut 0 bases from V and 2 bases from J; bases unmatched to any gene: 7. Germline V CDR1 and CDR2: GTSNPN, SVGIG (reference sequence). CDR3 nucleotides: TGTGCCTGGAGTGTTGGCGGGGGTAGTGCCTACGAGCAGTACTTC. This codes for CAWSVGGGSAYEQYF.

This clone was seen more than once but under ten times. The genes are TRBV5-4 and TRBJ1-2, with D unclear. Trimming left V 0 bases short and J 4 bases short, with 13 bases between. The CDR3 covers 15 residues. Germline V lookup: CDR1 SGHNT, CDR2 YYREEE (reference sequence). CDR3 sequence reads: CASSLAGVRTYGYTF. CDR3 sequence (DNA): TGTGCCAGCAGCTTGGCCGGGGTACGGACCTATGGCTACACCTTC.